This T cell receptor beta chain was sequenced for a study of blood T cell repertoires in COVID-19. Study at large: Italy, Spain and the United States were the sources of the convalescent and acute COVID-19 samples. Sources were T cells, B-cell-depleted T cells, or PBMCs; the material itself was cDNA or gDNA.

The V and J ends lost 6 bases and 5 bases respectively, with 25 bases between them. The CDR3 is 18 amino acids. Germline V lookup: CDR1 MGHRA, CDR2 YSYEKL. Sequencing used immunoSEQ multiplex PCR; TCRdb keeps in-frame clones, though not all of them. Found here are around 300,000 clones, just under 90% of them singletons; the top ten hold about 6%. The Seattle patients joined while their infection was active and were tracked longitudinally afterward. The source material was peripheral blood. The gene calls are TRBV4-1 and TRBJ2-2; weak D call: TRBD2 (6 bases). This receptor was obtained from a woman aged 45-65 years with COVID-19, enrolled during active disease. CDR3: CASRRIGYAGSQTGELFF. DNA of the CDR3: TGCGCCAGCAGAAGGATTGGCTATGCGGGGTCTCAGACCGGGGAGCTGTTTTTT.